These 8 T cell receptor beta chains were all obtained from the same sample, sequenced in a study of blood T cell repertoires in COVID-19. The protocol was immunoSEQ multiplex PCR, while the TCRdb copy is restricted to in-frame clones and leaves out a portion. The table lists fewer than 25,000 clones, approximately 90% of them singletons. The sample taken for sequencing was peripheral blood. These receptors all stem from an older woman with active COVID-19.

The chain recombines TRBV7-8 with TRBJ2-7, with TRBD2 as a possible D gene (6 bases). The V gene lost 7 bases and the J gene lost 2 bases, with 15 bases spanning the gap. CDR3 length: 14 amino acids. Germline assignment: CDR1 SGHVS and CDR2 FQNEAQ. CDR3 amino acids: CASTLEEGTYEQYF. The CDR3 DNA reads TGTGCCAGCACCCTGGAGGAGGGGACCTACGAGCAGTACTTC.

This clone was found once. V usage is TRBV3-1 (or the pseudogene TRBV3-2) and J usage is TRBJ1-1, with D tentatively TRBD1 (6 bases). CDR1 and CDR2 from the germline V gene are LGHDT and YNNKEL (reference sequence). The ends were cut back, 2 bases at V and 4 bases at J, with 14 bases in the middle. The CDR3 extends over 15 amino acids. CDR3 loop: CASSQIRGGGTEAFF. DNA of the CDR3: TGTGCCAGCAGCCAAATCAGGGGCGGCGGCACTGAAGCTTTCTTT.

This clone was counted a single time. The V call is TRBV18, the J call TRBJ1-2, with D tentatively TRBD1 (5 bases). Germline V CDR1 and CDR2: KGHSH, LQKENI. V was trimmed by 6 bases and J by 3 bases, leaving 17 bases between them. The CDR3 spans 15 residues. CDR3 coding DNA: TGTGCCAGCTCCCAAGAGGGGAGGGATGACTATGGCTACACCTTC. This sequence encodes CASSQEGRDDYGYTF.

This CDR3 is CASSPPITDTQYF. CDR3 sequence (DNA): TGTGCCAGCAGCCCACCTATCACAGATACGCAGTATTTT. J is TRBJ2-3 and V is TRBV7-2, with D uncertain. This CDR3 region has 13 residues. The germline V gene has CDR1 SGHTA and CDR2 FQGNSA. Trimming removed 5 bases at V and 2 bases at J, with 8 bases between. Full variable domain (remainder filled in from reference TRBV7-2 and TRBJ2-3): GAGVSQSPSNKVTEKGKDVELRCDPISGHTALYWYRQSLGQGLEFLIYFQGNSAPDKSGLPSDRFSAERTGGSVSTLTIQRTQQEDSAVYLCASSPPITDTQYFGPGTRLTVL.

DNA of the CDR3: TGTGCCAGCTCTCCGACGGGACAGGAGGCAACTAATGAAAAACTGTTTTTT. It encodes CASSPTGQEATNEKLFF. This chain joins TRBV18 and TRBJ1-4; TRBD1 matches 8 bases. The CDR3 is 17 amino acids. Germline CDR1 reads KGHSH; CDR2 reads LQKENI. Trimming at V came to 6 bases and at J to 0 bases, leaving 9 bases not matched to a gene.

The table lists this clone with a few counts. The rearrangement uses TRBV5-4 and TRBJ1-6; TRBD1 matches at 7 bases. Germline V gene sequence: CDR1 SGHNT, CDR2 YYREEE (reference sequence). This CDR3 region has 13 residues. With 4 bases clipped from V and 9 bases from J, the junction kept 4 bases outside the gene matches. The CDR3, as DNA: TGTGCCAGCAGCAGGGGGCAGTCTTCACCCCTCCACTTT. This translates into CASSRGQSSPLHF. The variable domain in full, with the rest retrieved from reference TRBV5-4 and TRBJ1-6, is ETGVTQSPTHLIKTRGQQVTLRCSSQSGHNTVSWYQQALGQGPQFIFQYYREEENGRGNFPPRFSGLQFPNYSSELNVNALELDDSALYLCASSRGQSSPLHFGNGTRLTVT.

The chain has TRBV3-1 (or the pseudogene TRBV3-2) and TRBJ2-2; a weak D match, TRBD2 (6 bases). This CDR3 has 15 amino acids. Trimming took off 4 bases at V and 7 bases at J, with 16 bases between the two ends. CDR1 is LGHDT and CDR2 is YNNKEL in the germline V gene (reference sequence). CDR3 DNA: TGTGCCAGCAGCCTTGGGACGTTGGGGGGCGGGGAGCTGTTTTTT. It is translated as CASSLGTLGGGELFF.

On this clone: An end of the junction does not agree with germline; a read error may underlie this. This CDR3 is CASSLAGGDEQFF. The CDR3, as DNA: TGTGCCAGCAGCTTAGCGGGGGGAGATGAGCAGTTCTTC. This sequence joins TRBV12-3 or TRBV12-4 and TRBJ2-1; 10 positions agree with TRBD2. The length of the CDR3 is 13 residues.